One and the same sample provided the 4 T cell receptor beta chains below, sequenced in a study of T cell changes during pregnancy in multiple sclerosis. TCRdb's copy holds only in-frame clones and misses some; the assay was immunoSEQ multiplex PCR. The sample contains tens of thousands of clones, about 91% of which appear only once. This specimen consisted of peripheral blood, obtained before pregnancy. The receptors originated from a female donor with multiple sclerosis, enrolled in a pregnancy study.

The CDR3 loop is CASSVVGAETQYF. The CDR3 region has the DNA TGTGCCAGCAGCGTAGTTGGTGCGGAGACCCAGTACTTC. The gene calls are TRBV9 and TRBJ2-5; no firm D call. V lost 0 bases to trimming and J lost 5 bases, with 8 bases between them. Germline CDR1 is SGDLS and CDR2 is YYNGEE. This CDR3 region has 13 residues.

V and J are TRBV20-1 and TRBJ2-5; D is unclear. Per germline, CDR1 DFQATT and CDR2 SNEGSKA (reference sequence). Trimming stripped 7 bases from V and 2 bases from J, with 8 bases between. There are 11 residues in the CDR3. The chain's CDR3 is CSGDKQETQYF. For the CDR3, the DNA is TGCAGTGGAGACAAGCAAGAGACCCAGTACTTC.

Here the CDR3 reads CATSSDPRDGRKAFF. The CDR3 region has the DNA TGTGCCACCAGCAGCGACCCCCGGGACGGGAGAAAAGCTTTCTTT. The genes are TRBV15 and TRBJ1-1, with a possible D match to TRBD1 (5 bases). The CDR3 is 15 amino acids. With 3 bases removed from V and 9 bases from J, the gap between germline ends came to 20 bases. CDR1 is LNHNV and CDR2 is YYDKDF in the germline V gene (reference sequence).

This chain joins TRBV5-4 and TRBJ1-1, with 9 bases fitting TRBD1. Germline CDR1 SGHNT, CDR2 YYREEE (reference sequence). With 4 bases clipped from V and 4 bases from J, the junction kept 11 bases outside the gene matches. The CDR3 sequence is 16 residues long. The CDR3: CASSHKTGTGPTEAFF. DNA for the CDR3: TGTGCCAGCAGCCACAAGACCGGGACAGGGCCCACTGAAGCTTTCTTT.